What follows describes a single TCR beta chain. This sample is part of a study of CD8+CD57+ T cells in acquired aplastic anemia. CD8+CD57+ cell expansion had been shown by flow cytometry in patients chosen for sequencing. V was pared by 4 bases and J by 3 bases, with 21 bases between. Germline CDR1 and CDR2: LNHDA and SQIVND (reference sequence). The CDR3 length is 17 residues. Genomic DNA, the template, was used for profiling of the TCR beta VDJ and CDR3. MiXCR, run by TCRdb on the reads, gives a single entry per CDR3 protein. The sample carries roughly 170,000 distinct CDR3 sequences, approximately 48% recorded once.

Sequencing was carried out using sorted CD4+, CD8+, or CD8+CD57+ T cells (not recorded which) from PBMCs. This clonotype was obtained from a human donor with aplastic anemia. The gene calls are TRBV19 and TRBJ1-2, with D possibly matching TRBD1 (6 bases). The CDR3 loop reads CASSRRTGQGKDYGYTF. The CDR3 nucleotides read TGTGCCAGTAGTAGAAGAACGGGGCAGGGGAAGGACTATGGCTACACCTTC.